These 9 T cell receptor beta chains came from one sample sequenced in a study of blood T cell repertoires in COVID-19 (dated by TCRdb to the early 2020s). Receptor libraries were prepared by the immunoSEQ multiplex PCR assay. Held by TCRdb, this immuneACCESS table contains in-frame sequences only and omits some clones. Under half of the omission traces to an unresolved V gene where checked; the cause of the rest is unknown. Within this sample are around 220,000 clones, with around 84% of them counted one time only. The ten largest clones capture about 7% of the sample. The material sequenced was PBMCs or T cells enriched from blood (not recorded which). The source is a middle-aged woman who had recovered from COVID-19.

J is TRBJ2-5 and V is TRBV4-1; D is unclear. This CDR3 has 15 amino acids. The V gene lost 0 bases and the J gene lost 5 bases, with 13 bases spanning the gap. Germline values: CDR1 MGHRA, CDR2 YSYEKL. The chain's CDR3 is CASSQDNSMEETQYF. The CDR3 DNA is TGCGCCAGCAGCCAAGATAACTCTATGGAGGAGACCCAGTACTTC.

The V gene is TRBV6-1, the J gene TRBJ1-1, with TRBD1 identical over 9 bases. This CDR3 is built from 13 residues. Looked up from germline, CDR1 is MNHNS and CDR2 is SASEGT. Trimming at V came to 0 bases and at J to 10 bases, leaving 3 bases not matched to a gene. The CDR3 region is CASSEATGGRAFF. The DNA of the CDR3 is TGTGCCAGCAGTGAAGCGACAGGGGGGAGAGCTTTCTTT.

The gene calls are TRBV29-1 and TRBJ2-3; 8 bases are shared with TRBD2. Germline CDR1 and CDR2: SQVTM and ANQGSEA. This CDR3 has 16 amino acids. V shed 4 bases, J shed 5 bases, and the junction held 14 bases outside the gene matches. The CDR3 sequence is CSVAGTRGGPGDTQYF. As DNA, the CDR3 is TGCAGCGTTGCCGGGACTAGAGGTGGCCCGGGAGATACGCAGTATTTT.

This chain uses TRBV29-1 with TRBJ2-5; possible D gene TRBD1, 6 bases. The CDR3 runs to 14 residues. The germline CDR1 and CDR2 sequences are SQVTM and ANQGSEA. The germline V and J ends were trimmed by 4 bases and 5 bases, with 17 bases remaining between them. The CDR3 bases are TGCAGCGTTGCCCCAGCAGGGGCGAGGGAGACCCAGTACTTC. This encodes CSVAPAGARETQYF.

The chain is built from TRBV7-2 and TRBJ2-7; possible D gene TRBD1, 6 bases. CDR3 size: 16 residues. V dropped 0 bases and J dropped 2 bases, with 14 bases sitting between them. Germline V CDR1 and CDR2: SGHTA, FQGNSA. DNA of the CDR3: TGTGCCAGCAGCTTAGCAGGGGGTAGAGGAACCTACGAGCAGTACTTC. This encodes CASSLAGGRGTYEQYF. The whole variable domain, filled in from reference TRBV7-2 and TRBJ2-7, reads GAGVSQSPSNKVTEKGKDVELRCDPISGHTALYWYRQSLGQGLEFLIYFQGNSAPDKSGLPSDRFSAERTGGSVSTLTIQRTQQEDSAVYLCASSLAGGRGTYEQYFGPGTRLTVT.

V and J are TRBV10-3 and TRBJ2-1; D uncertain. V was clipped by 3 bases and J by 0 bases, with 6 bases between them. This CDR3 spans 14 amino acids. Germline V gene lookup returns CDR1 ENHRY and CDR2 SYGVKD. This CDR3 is CAISDSSSYNEQFF. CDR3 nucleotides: TGTGCCATCAGTGATTCGAGCTCCTACAATGAGCAGTTCTTC.

CDR3 coding DNA: TGTGCCAGCAGCCAAGAAGGGGCGGGGGTTAGGTCTTTCTTT. Its protein product is CASSQEGAGVRSFF. The rearrangement links TRBV7-2 to TRBJ1-1, with a weak D call TRBD1 (5 bases). CDR3 size: 14 residues. Trimming stripped 5 bases from V and 12 bases from J, with 22 bases between. Germline V gives CDR1 SGHTA, CDR2 FQGNSA.

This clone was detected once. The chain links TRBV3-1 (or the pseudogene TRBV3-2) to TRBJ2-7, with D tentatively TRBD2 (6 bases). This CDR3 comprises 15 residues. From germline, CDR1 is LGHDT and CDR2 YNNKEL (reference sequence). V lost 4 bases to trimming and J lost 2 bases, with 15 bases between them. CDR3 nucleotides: TGTGCCAGCAGCCGTTCCGGGACTCCCGCCTACGAGCAGTACTTC. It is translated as CASSRSGTPAYEQYF.

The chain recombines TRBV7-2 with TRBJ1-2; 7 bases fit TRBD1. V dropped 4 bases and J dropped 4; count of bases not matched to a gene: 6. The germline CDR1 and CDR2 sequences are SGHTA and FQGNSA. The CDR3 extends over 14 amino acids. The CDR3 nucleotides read TGTGCCAGCAGCTCCAGACAGGGCGGCTATGGCTACACCTTC. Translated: CASSSRQGGYGYTF.